This T cell receptor (beta chain) was captured by sequencing in a study of blood T cells in healthy people across ages. V was clipped by 0 bases and J by 3 bases, with 14 bases between them. Germline values: CDR1 SQVTM, CDR2 ANQGSEA. The CDR3 spans 15 residues. For the second PCR, which ran for roughly 6 to 12 cycles, a sample-barcoded 5' primer and a J-beta primer mix were used. TCRdb reprocessed the 5' RACE reads via MiXCR and lists one record per CDR3 protein. The table lists over 1.5 million distinct CDR3 sequences, 49% of them singletons, with 2% to 2.5% in the top ten. Isolated per sample were at least 6 million PBMCs.

The sample comprised blood. The genes are TRBV29-1 and TRBJ1-2; no reliable D call. The source of this sequence is a woman aged 40 to 50 in good health. The CDR3 DNA follows: TGCAGCGTTGAAGATCGGTCTGGATCACACTATGGCTACACCTTC. Its translation is CSVEDRSGSHYGYTF.